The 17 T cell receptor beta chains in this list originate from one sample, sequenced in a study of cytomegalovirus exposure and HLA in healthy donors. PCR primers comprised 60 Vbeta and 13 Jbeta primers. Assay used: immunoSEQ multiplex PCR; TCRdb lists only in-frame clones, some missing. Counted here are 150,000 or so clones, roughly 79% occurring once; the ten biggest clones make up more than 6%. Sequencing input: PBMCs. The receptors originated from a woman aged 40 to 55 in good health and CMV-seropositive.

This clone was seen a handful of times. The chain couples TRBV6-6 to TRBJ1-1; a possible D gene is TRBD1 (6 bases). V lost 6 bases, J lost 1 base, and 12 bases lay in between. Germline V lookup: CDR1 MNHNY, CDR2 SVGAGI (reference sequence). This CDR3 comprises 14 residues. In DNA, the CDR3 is TGTGCCAGCAGACCAAACAGGGAGAACACTGAAGCTTTCTTT. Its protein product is CASRPNRENTEAFF.

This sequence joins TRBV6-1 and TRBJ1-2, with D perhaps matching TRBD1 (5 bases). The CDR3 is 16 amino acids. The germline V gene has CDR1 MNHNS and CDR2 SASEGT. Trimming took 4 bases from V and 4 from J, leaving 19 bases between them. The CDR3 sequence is CASSGGFSAGFYGYTF. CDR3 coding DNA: TGTGCCAGCAGTGGGGGGTTTTCCGCGGGGTTCTATGGCTACACCTTC.

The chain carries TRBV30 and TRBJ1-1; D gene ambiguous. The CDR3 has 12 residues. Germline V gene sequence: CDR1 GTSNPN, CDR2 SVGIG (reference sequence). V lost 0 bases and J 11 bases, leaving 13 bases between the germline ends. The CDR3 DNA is TGTGCCTGGAGTGTATCAGGTTTGAGTGCTTTCTTT. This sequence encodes CAWSVSGLSAFF.

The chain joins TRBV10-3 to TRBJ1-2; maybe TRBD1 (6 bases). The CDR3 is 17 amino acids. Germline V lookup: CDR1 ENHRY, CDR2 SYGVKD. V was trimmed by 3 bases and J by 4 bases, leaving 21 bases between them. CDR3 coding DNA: TGTGCCATCAGTGAACATCCGCCGTCGGGACATGTCTATGGCTACACCTTC. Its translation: CAISEHPPSGHVYGYTF.

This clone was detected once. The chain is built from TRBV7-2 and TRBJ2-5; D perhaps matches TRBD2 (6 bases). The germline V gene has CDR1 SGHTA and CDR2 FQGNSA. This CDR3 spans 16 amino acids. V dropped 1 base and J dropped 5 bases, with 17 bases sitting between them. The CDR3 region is CASSLVAGPPWETQYF. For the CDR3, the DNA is TGTGCCAGCAGCTTAGTCGCGGGGCCTCCGTGGGAGACCCAGTACTTC.

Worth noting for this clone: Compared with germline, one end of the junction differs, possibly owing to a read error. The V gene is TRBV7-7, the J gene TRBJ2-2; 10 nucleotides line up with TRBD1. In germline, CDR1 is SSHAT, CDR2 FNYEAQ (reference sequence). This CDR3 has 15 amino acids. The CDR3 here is CASSTGTGDTGELFF. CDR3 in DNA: TGTGCTAGCAGTACCGGGACAGGGGACACCGGGGAGCTGTTTTTT.

The DNA of the CDR3 is TGTGCCAGCAGCTTAGTGGCGGGGGGAAATACCGGGGAGCTGTTTTTT. Its protein is CASSLVAGGNTGELFF. The chain couples TRBV7-2 to TRBJ2-2, with TRBD2 matching over 8 bases. J gave up 5 bases and V 1 base, and 6 bases lay outside the gene matches. The CDR3 length is 16 residues. Germline V lookup: CDR1 SGHTA, CDR2 FQGNSA.

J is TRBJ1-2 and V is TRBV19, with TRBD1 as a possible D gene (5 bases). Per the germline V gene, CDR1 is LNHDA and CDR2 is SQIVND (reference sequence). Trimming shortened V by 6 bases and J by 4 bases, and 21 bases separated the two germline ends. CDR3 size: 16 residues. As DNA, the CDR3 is TGTGCCAGTAGCCCCTCCTTAGGGAGGGGAGGCTATGGCTACACCTTC. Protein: CASSPSLGRGGYGYTF.

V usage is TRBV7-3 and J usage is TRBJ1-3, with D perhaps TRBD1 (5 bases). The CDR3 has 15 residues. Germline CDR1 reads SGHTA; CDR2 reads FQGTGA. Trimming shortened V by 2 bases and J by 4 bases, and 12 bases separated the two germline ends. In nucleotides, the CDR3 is TGTGCCAGCAGCTTAGCGGGGCCAGGGGGAAACACCATATATTTT. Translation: CASSLAGPGGNTIYF.

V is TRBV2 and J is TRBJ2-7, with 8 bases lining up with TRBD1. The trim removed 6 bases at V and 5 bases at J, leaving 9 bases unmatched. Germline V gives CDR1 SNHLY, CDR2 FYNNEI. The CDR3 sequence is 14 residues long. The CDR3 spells CASRIPAGGNEQYF. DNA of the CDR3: TGTGCCAGCAGAATCCCGGCAGGGGGCAACGAGCAGTACTTC.

This CDR3 is CASSSPGTYGYTF. DNA for the CDR3: TGTGCCAGCAGTTCCCCGGGAACTTATGGCTACACCTTC. The chain employs TRBV28 and TRBJ1-2, with D hard to call. Germline V gene data show CDR1 as MDHEN and CDR2 as SYDVKM. V lost 4 bases to trimming and J lost 5 bases, with 11 bases between them. CDR3 size: 13 residues.

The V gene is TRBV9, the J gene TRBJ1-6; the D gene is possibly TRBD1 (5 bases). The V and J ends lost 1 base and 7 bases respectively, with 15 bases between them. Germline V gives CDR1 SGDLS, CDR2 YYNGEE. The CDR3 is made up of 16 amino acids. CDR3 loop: CASSVTGVAGNSPLHF. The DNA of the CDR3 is TGTGCCAGCAGCGTAACGGGGGTCGCAGGAAATTCACCCCTCCACTTT.

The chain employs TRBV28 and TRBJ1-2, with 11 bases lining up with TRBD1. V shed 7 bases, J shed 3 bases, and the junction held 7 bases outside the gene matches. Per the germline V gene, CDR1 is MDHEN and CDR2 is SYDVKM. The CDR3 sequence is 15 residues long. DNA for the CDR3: TGTGCCAGCACCAAGGACAGGGGGCAGGACTATGGCTACACCTTC. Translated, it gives CASTKDRGQDYGYTF.

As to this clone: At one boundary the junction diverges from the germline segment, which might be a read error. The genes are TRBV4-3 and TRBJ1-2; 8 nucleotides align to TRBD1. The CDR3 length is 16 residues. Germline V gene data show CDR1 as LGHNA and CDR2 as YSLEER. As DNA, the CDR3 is TGCGCCAGCAGCCAGAGCACACAGGGGGGAAACTATGGCTATACCTTC. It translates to CASSQSTQGGNYGYTF.

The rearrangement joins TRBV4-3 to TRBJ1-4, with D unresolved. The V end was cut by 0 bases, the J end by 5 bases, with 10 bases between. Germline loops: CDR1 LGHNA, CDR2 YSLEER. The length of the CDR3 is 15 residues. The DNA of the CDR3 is TGCGCCAGCAGCCAAGATACTCTACGGAATGAAAAACTGTTTTTT. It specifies CASSQDTLRNEKLFF.

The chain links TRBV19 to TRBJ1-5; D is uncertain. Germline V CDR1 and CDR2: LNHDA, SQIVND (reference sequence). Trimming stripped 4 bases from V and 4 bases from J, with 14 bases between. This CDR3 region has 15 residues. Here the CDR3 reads CASSTTGGQNQPQHF. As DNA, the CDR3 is TGTGCCAGTAGTACGACCGGAGGGCAAAATCAGCCCCAGCATTTT.

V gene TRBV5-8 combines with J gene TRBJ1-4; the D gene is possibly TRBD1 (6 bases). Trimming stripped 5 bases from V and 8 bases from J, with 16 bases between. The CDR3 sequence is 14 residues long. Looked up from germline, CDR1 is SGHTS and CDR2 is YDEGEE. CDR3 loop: CASRIGTSHEKLFF. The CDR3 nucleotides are TGTGCCAGCAGGATCGGGACATCACACGAAAAACTGTTTTTT.